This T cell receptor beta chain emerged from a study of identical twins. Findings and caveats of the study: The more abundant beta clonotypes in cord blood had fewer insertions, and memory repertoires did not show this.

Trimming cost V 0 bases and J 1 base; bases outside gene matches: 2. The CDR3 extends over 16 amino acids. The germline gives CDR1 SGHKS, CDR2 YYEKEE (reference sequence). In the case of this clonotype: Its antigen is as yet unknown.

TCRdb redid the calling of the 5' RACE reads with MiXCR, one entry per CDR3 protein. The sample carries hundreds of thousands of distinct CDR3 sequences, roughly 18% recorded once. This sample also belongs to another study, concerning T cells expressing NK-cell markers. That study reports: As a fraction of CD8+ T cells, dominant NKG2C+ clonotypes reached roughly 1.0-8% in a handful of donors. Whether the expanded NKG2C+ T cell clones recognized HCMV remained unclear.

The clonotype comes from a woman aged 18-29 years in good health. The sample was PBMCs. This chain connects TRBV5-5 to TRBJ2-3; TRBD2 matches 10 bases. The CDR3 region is CASSLVLAGRTDTQYF. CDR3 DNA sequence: TGTGCCAGCAGCTTGGTACTAGCGGGACGCACAGATACGCAGTATTTT.